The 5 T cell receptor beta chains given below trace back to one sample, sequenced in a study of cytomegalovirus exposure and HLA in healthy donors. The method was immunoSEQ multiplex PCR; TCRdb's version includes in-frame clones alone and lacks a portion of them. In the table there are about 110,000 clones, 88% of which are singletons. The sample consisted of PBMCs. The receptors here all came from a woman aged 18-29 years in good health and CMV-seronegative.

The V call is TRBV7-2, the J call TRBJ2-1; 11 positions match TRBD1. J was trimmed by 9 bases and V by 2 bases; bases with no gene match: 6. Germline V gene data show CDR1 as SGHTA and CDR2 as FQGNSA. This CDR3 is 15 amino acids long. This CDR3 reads CASSLRGQGEGEQFF. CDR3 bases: TGTGCCAGCAGCTTAAGGGGACAGGGGGAAGGTGAGCAGTTCTTC.

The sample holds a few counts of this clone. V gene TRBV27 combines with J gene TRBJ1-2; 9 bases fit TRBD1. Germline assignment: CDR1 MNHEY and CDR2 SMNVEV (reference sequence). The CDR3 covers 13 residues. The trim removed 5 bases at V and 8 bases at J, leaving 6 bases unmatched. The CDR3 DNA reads TGTGCCAGCAGTCCCAGGACAGGGGACGGCTACACCTTC. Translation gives CASSPRTGDGYTF.

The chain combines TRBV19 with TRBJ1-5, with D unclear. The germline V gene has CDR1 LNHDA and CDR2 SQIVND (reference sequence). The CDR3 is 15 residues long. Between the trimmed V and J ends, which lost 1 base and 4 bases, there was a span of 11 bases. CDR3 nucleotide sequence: TGTGCCAGTAGTATAGGAGGGCAGGATAATCAGCCCCAGCATTTT. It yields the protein CASSIGGQDNQPQHF.

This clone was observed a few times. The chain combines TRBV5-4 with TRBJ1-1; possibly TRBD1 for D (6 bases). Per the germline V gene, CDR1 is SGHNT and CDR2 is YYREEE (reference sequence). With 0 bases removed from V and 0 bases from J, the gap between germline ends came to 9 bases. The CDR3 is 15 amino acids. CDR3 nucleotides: TGTGCCAGCAGCTTGGGGGGGCCCATGAACACTGAAGCTTTCTTT. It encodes CASSLGGPMNTEAFF.

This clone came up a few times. Here the CDR3 DNA reads TGTGCCAGCAGCACCTTGGACGGGGTCGAAGCTTTCTTT. It translates to CASSTLDGVEAFF. This sequence joins TRBV9 and TRBJ1-1; D is uncertain. This CDR3 is built from 13 residues. The ends were cut back, 4 bases at V and 8 bases at J, with 15 bases in the middle. Germline loops: CDR1 SGDLS, CDR2 YYNGEE.